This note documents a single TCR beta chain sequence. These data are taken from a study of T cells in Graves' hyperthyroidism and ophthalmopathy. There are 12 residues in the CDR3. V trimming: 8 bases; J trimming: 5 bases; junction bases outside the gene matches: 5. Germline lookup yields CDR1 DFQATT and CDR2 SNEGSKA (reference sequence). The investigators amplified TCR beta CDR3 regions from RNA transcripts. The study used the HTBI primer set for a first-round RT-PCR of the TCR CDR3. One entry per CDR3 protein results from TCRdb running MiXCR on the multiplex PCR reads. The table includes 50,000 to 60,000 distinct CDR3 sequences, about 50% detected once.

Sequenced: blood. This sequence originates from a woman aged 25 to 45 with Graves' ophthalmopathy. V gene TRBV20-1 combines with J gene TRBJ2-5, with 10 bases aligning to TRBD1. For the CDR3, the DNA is TGCAGTACCCGGACAGGGGGGGAGACCCAGTACTTC. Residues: CSTRTGGETQYF.